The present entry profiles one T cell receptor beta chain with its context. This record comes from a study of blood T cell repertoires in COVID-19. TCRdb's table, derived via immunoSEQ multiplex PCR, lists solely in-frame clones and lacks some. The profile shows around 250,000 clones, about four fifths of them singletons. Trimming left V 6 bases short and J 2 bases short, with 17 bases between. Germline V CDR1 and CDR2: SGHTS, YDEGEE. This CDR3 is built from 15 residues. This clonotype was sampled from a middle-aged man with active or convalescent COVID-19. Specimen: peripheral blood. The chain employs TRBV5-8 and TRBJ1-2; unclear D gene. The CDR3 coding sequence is TGTGCCAGCACCTTATGGCGTCGGGAAAACTATGGCTACACCTTC. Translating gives CASTLWRRENYGYTF.